Listed below are T cell receptor beta chains from one sample, sequenced in a study of CD8+ T cells in alopecia areata. The repertoire was sequenced with immunoSEQ multiplex PCR; TCRdb's copy has only in-frame clones and lacks some. This table has 100,000 to 150,000 clones, around 50% appearing once. The sequenced material came from NKG2D-low CD8+ T cells sorted from blood. These receptor sequences come from a human donor with alopecia areata. The conserved cysteine and the conserved F or W are not part of the CDR3 here. Each record gives: J gene, V gene, CDR3 protein.

J gene: TRBJ2-2
V gene: TRBV9
CDR3 protein: ASSASLGGDEDTGELF

J gene: TRBJ1-2
V gene: TRBV7-8
CDR3 protein: ASSLGDSLYGYT

J gene: TRBJ1-1
V gene: TRBV27
CDR3 protein: ASSLGRLNTEAF

J gene: TRBJ1-1
V gene: TRBV29-1
CDR3 protein: SVEDRGANTEAF

J gene: TRBJ2-1
V gene: TRBV7-9
CDR3 protein: ASRFGDNEQF

J gene: TRBJ2-7
V gene: TRBV29-1
CDR3 protein: SVEDQTGSPGTYEQY

J gene: TRBJ2-7
V gene: TRBV18
CDR3 protein: ASSPVPTAIEQY

J gene: TRBJ2-7
V gene: TRBV11-2
CDR3 protein: ASSLAVAQY

J gene: TRBJ1-2
V gene: TRBV27
CDR3 protein: ASSSQGAGYT

J gene: TRBJ2-7
V gene: TRBV9
CDR3 protein: ASSVGGGTYEQY

J gene: TRBJ2-1
V gene: TRBV29-1
CDR3 protein: SVEDWDDQF

J gene: TRBJ2-2
V gene: TRBV29-1
CDR3 protein: SVELGTGGNTGELF

J gene: TRBJ1-1
V gene: TRBV29-1
CDR3 protein: SVEQRTEAF

J gene: TRBJ2-3
V gene: TRBV28
CDR3 protein: ASSWTADTDTQY

J gene: TRBJ2-4
V gene: TRBV29-1
CDR3 protein: SVAHLGIQY

J gene: TRBJ1-2
V gene: TRBV30
CDR3 protein: AWSVEWQGGGYT

J gene: TRBJ2-1
V gene: TRBV30
CDR3 protein: ACRDYYNEQF